This T cell receptor (beta chain) was found in a study of cytomegalovirus exposure and HLA in healthy donors. Study as a whole: Of approximately 400 genotyped donors, approximately 84% clustered with self-reported Caucasian donors. Study-wide results and limits: V- and J-gene trimming in TCR beta was tied to a missense DCLRE1C variant by an analysis performed later.

Germline V gene sequence: CDR1 MNHNY, CDR2 SVGAGI (reference sequence). V was shortened by 4 bases and J by 3 bases, with 11 bases between the two germline ends. The CDR3 contains 14 residues. PCR primers comprised 60 Vbeta and 13 Jbeta primers. Profiled with immunoSEQ multiplex PCR; TCRdb holds only in-frame clones, not every one. The sample yields around 140,000 clones, more than 75% seen once. Unrecorded immune exposures were likely, despite nominal health at sampling. Note on this clone: Its cognate antigen is unknown.

Sequenced material: PBMCs. The chain uses TRBV6-6 and TRBJ2-3; D is unresolved. This receptor was taken from a male donor in good health and CMV-seronegative. CDR3 DNA sequence: TGTGCCAGCAGTTCCCCTCGGTGGACAGATACGCAGTATTTT. Its translation is CASSSPRWTDTQYF.